Sequencing of this T cell receptor (beta chain) was carried out in a study of cytomegalovirus exposure and HLA in healthy donors. Study results and caveats: Presence/absence analyses supposed approximately even sequencing depth among donors.

A word on this clone: The antigen is unknown.

The PCR had 60 Vbeta and 13 Jbeta primers. The protocol was immunoSEQ multiplex PCR, while the TCRdb copy is restricted to in-frame clones and leaves out a portion. This table holds 150,000 to 200,000 clones, about four fifths found once. The clonotype was recovered from a woman under 30 in good health and CMV-seronegative. What was sequenced was PBMCs.

In DNA, the CDR3 is TGTGCCAGCAGTTTAATGGGACAGGGAGGGGGAGCTTTCTTT. This codes for CASSLMGQGGGAFF. V is TRBV28 and J is TRBJ1-1, with 9 nucleotides matching TRBD1. The trim removed 2 bases at V and 10 bases at J, leaving 8 bases unmatched. The CDR3 is 14 amino acids. Germline CDR1 MDHEN, CDR2 SYDVKM.